These 14 T cell receptor beta chains were all obtained from the same sample, sequenced in a study of tumor and adjacent non-tumor tissue in lung cancer. RNA was extracted from bulk tissue without any cell sorting. TCRbeta libraries were built with three rounds of nested PCR, modified from ARM-PCR. One entry per CDR3 protein, called by TCRdb with MiXCR from the multiplex PCR reads. The table shows about 110,000 distinct CDR3 sequences, with 84% occurring only once. The sequenced material came from lung tumor tissue. The receptors come from a man between 65 and 80 years old with non-small cell lung cancer.

The J gene is TRBJ2-6, the V gene TRBV6-5; D is perhaps TRBD2 (6 bases). Looked up from germline, CDR1 is MNHEY and CDR2 is SVGAGI. Trimming shortened V by 7 bases and J by 12 bases, and 19 bases separated the two germline ends. The CDR3 has 14 amino acids. This CDR3 is CASKGLEAGIVLTF. Written as DNA, the CDR3 is TGTGCCAGCAAGGGACTTGAAGCAGGAATCGTCCTGACTTTC.

Points on this clonotype: Mismatch with germline at one junction end may stem from a read error. The rearrangement uses TRBV11-2 and TRBJ2-1; 14 bases are shared with TRBD2. The CDR3 length is 17 residues. Germline CDR1 reads SGHAT; CDR2 reads FQNNGV. The CDR3 DNA reads TGTACCAGGAGCCTGCTAGGGACTAGCGGGGGCTACAATGAGCAGTTCTTC. Translating gives CTRSLLGTSGGYNEQFF.

As for this clonotype: A junction boundary mismatches the germline segment, possibly from a read error. The chain recombines TRBV5-5 with TRBJ1-2; D gene unclear. CDR3 length: 13 residues. The germline V gene has CDR1 SGHKS and CDR2 YYEKEE (reference sequence). CDR3 nucleotide sequence: TGTGCCAGCAGCCTGGGCGTGAACTATGGCTACAGTTTC. Translation: CASSLGVNYGYSF.

This clonotype was observed once. This chain connects TRBV10-1 to TRBJ2-2, with D possibly matching TRBD2 (6 bases). The CDR3 is 15 amino acids. Germline CDR1 WNHNN, CDR2 SYGVQD (reference sequence). Trimming took 11 bases from V and 3 from J, leaving 19 bases between them. This chain's CDR3 is CADSVGRSDTGELFF. CDR3 nucleotides: TGCGCCGACAGTGTAGGGAGGTCGGACACCGGGGAGCTGTTTTTT.

Note on this clonotype: Germline and junction disagree at one end, which may indicate a read error. This rearrangement joins TRBV6-1 to TRBJ1-6; 7 nucleotides line up with TRBD1. Looked up from germline, CDR1 is MNHNS and CDR2 is SASEGT. This CDR3 comprises 15 residues. This chain's CDR3 is CTSSEGGQSYSFLHF. Written as DNA, the CDR3 is TGTACCAGCAGTGAGGGGGGACAGAGTTATTCATTCCTCCACTTT.

Regarding this clonotype: At one end the junction does not follow the germline gene, possibly because of a read error. The chain links TRBV12-3 or TRBV12-4 to TRBJ1-1, with D unresolved. This CDR3 is 13 amino acids long. The CDR3 loop is CVSTLTIVTEAFF. CDR3 DNA sequence: TGTGTCAGCACTCTGACAATCGTCACTGAAGCTTTCTTT.

As for this clonotype: Its ends do not fully match the called genes, so a read error is possible. The chain carries TRBV20-1 and TRBJ1-5; TRBD1 might be the D (5 bases). The V gene's germline CDR1 is DFQATT and CDR2 SNEGSKA (reference sequence). The CDR3 contains 13 residues. This CDR3 reads CSARAGLTQPQHF. CDR3 nucleotide sequence: TGCAGTGCTAGAGCAGGGTTAACTCAGCCCCAGCACTTT.

This rearrangement joins TRBV6-2 or TRBV6-3 to TRBJ2-7, with D possibly matching TRBD1 (6 bases). This CDR3 has 17 amino acids. Germline V CDR1 and CDR2: MNHEY, SVGEGT. V was clipped by 2 bases and J by 0 bases, with 17 bases between them. The CDR3 sequence: CASSYGARGFSSYEQYF. The CDR3 coding sequence is TGTGCCAGCAGTTACGGTGCCAGGGGATTTTCCTCCTACGAGCAGTACTTC.

This clonotype was seen once. At one end, the junction sequence differs from germline, possibly due to a read error. This chain connects TRBV14 to TRBJ2-5, with TRBD2 identical over 8 bases. Germline V gene sequence: CDR1 SGHDN, CDR2 FVKESK. CDR3 length: 17 residues. CDR3 amino acids: CASSQGGLVNWPEIQYF. The CDR3 DNA reads as TGTGCCAGCAGCCAGGGGGGACTAGTGAATTGGCCAGAGATCCAGTACTTC.

With respect to this clonotype: At one end, the junction sequence differs from germline, possibly due to a read error. V and J are TRBV4-2 and TRBJ1-2, with D uncertain. From germline, CDR1 is LGHNA and CDR2 YNFKEQ. This CDR3 has 14 residues. The CDR3 coding sequence is TGTGCCAGCATCCAAGTGGCGGTTGACTATGGCTACACCTTC. As protein: CASIQVAVDYGYTF.

This clonotype was seen only a few times. This may stem from a read error, because a much larger clone lies one nucleotide away. J is TRBJ2-1 and V is TRBV20-1; D is perhaps TRBD2 (6 bases). The CDR3 is 16 amino acids. Germline V gene sequence: CDR1 DFQATT, CDR2 SNEGSKA (reference sequence). The CDR3 reads CSARPMLAMTYNKQFF. CDR3 sequence (DNA): TGCAGTGCGAGGCCAATGCTAGCGATGACCTACAATAAGCAGTTCTTC.

This clonotype was seen at least ten times. The V and J genes are TRBV6-6 and TRBJ2-3; D unclear. This CDR3 spans 15 amino acids. The germline V gene encodes CDR1 MNHNY and CDR2 SVGAGI (reference sequence). V dropped 0 bases and J dropped 1 base, with 8 bases sitting between them. The CDR3 DNA reads as TGTGCCAGCAGTTACTCGATAGGACGCACAGATACGCAGTATTTT. As protein: CASSYSIGRTDTQYF.

The chain employs TRBV11-1 and TRBJ2-1; D is ambiguous. The germline V gene has CDR1 SGHAT and CDR2 FQDESV (reference sequence). The CDR3 totals 16 residues. With 2 bases removed from V and 0 bases from J, the gap between germline ends came to 11 bases. The chain's CDR3 is CASSLNLLSSYNEQFF. CDR3 sequence (DNA): TGTGCCAGCAGCTTAAATCTGTTGAGCTCCTACAATGAGCAGTTCTTC.

This clonotype has a single count. The CDR3 carries no conserved terminal phenylalanine or tryptophan, so it likely arises from a read error. The rearrangement joins TRBV28 to TRBJ2-7, with a tentative D call TRBD2 (6 bases). Germline loops: CDR1 MDHEN, CDR2 SYDVKM. There are 15 residues in the CDR3. The CDR3 spells CASSSRRAGGYEQYL. The CDR3, as DNA: TGTGCTAGCAGTTCCCGGCGGGCCGGGGGTTACGAGCAGTACTTG.